This TCR beta chain was found in a study of blood T cell repertoires in COVID-19. Study summary: PBMCs, B-cell-depleted T cells, or T cells were the source of the cDNA or gDNA that made up the material.

A single count supports this clone. TCRdb's table, derived via immunoSEQ multiplex PCR, lists solely in-frame clones and lacks some. Here the sample spans 150,000 to 200,000 clones, around 84% being singletons. CDR3 length: 11 amino acids. Germline V lookup: CDR1 LGHDT, CDR2 YNNKEL (reference sequence). V was shortened by 4 bases and J by 14 bases, with 9 bases between the two germline ends. The TCR comes from a human donor with acute or convalescent COVID-19. The donor label of this sample is uncertain. The sequencing input was peripheral blood. The chain couples TRBV3-1 (or the pseudogene TRBV3-2) to TRBJ1-6, with D perhaps matching TRBD1 (6 bases). CDR3 sequence (DNA): TGTGCCAGCAGCCGGGCAGGGGCCCTCCACTTT. It is translated as CASSRAGALHF.